The 15 T cell receptor beta chains below come from one sample, sequenced in a study of cytomegalovirus exposure and HLA in healthy donors. Use of 60 Vbeta and 13 Jbeta primers characterized the PCR. TCRdb's copy holds only in-frame clones and misses some; the assay was immunoSEQ multiplex PCR. In the table there are approximately 210,000 clones, 70% to 80% of which are singletons. Source material: PBMCs. The receptors derive from a woman aged 25 to 39 in good health and CMV-seropositive.

The chain couples TRBV28 to TRBJ2-5, with D possibly TRBD2 on 6 matching bases. The V gene's germline CDR1 is MDHEN and CDR2 SYDVKM. Trimming removed 5 bases from V and 6 bases from J, with 10 bases in between. The CDR3 contains 12 residues. The CDR3 nucleotides read TGTGCCAGCAGTGGCGGGGCGCAGACCCAGTACTTC. It translates to CASSGGAQTQYF.

V is TRBV7-9 and J is TRBJ2-7, with 9 bases that match TRBD2. The CDR3 runs 15 residues. Germline values: CDR1 SEHNR, CDR2 FQNEAQ (reference sequence). With V trimmed by 4 bases and J by 0 bases, 4 bases remained unmatched. In DNA form, the CDR3 reads TGTGCCAGCAGCTCTAGCGGGAAAGTCTCCTACGAGCAGTACTTC. Its translation: CASSSSGKVSYEQYF.

This clone was seen a handful of times. The chain couples TRBV28 to TRBJ1-2; 7 bases align to TRBD1. V was clipped by 8 bases and J by 7 bases; unmatched bases: 7. Germline CDR1 reads MDHEN; CDR2 reads SYDVKM. This CDR3 has 12 amino acids. The DNA of the CDR3 is TGTGCCAGCGGGCTGAGACAGGGTGGCTACACCTTC. Encoded protein: CASGLRQGGYTF.

A few counts support this clone. Different DNA sequences within this sample yield the same CDR3. The V call is TRBV28, the J call TRBJ1-3; D unclear. Germline loops: CDR1 MDHEN, CDR2 SYDVKM. Trimming took 3 bases from V and 4 from J, leaving 4 bases between them. The CDR3 is made up of 12 amino acids. CDR3 nucleotides: TGTGCCAGCAGTTTGAGGGGAAACACCATATATTTT. This gives the protein CASSLRGNTIYF.

The V call is TRBV4-2, the J call TRBJ1-4, with D possibly being TRBD1 (6 bases). Germline assignment: CDR1 LGHNA and CDR2 YNFKEQ. The CDR3 has 15 amino acids. V was pared by 6 bases and J by 7 bases, with 18 bases between. The CDR3 nucleotides are TGTGCCAGCAGTCAAAGGACAGCCCTTAGTGAAAAACTGTTTTTT. Translated, it gives CASSQRTALSEKLFF.

The chain uses TRBV6-5 and TRBJ1-1; 7 bases align to TRBD1. The CDR3 covers 15 residues. After removal of 5 bases from V and 1 base from J, the junction contained 7 bases not matched to a gene. Germline CDR1 reads MNHEY; CDR2 reads SVGAGI. The CDR3 DNA reads TGTGCCAGCAGTAGGACAGGACAAGGGAACACTGAAGCTTTCTTT. It codes for CASSRTGQGNTEAFF.

V usage is TRBV5-1 and J usage is TRBJ2-5, with D maybe TRBD1 (6 bases). The CDR3 runs 13 residues. The V gene's germline CDR1 is SGHRS and CDR2 YFSETQ. V was trimmed by 4 bases and J by 5 bases, leaving 12 bases between them. The CDR3 loop is CASSPQGWETQYF. CDR3 nucleotides: TGCGCCAGCAGCCCACAGGGATGGGAGACCCAGTACTTC.

The V and J genes are TRBV30 and TRBJ2-7; perhaps TRBD1 as D (5 bases). The CDR3 has 13 residues. V was cut by 0 bases and J by 10 bases, with 16 bases left in between. In germline, CDR1 is GTSNPN, CDR2 SVGIG (reference sequence). In nucleotides, the CDR3 is TGTGCCTGGAGTGTAATCCTCCAGGGCCTCCAGTACTTC. It is translated as CAWSVILQGLQYF.

The J gene is TRBJ1-2, the V gene TRBV19; D may be TRBD1 (5 bases). The CDR3 runs 15 residues. Germline V gene lookup returns CDR1 LNHDA and CDR2 SQIVND (reference sequence). V lost 6 bases and J lost 2, with 16 bases in between. The CDR3 DNA reads TGTGCCAGTAGACCCTTTCAGACAGTAAACTATGGCTACACCTTC. This encodes CASRPFQTVNYGYTF. Together with reference TRBV19 and TRBJ1-2, the CDR3 gives the full variable domain: DGGITQSPKYLFRKEGQNVTLSCEQNLNHDAMYWYRQDPGQGLRLIYYSQIVNDFQKGDIAEGYSVSREKKESFPLTVTSAQKNPTAFYLCASRPFQTVNYGYTFGSGTRLTVV.

The table lists this clone with a few counts. The chain uses TRBV4-2 and TRBJ2-1; the match to TRBD2 covers 8 bases. Germline lookup yields CDR1 LGHNA and CDR2 YNFKEQ. The CDR3 extends over 15 amino acids. V shed 7 bases, J shed 4 bases, and the junction held 9 bases outside the gene matches. The CDR3 sequence: CASTPSQREYNEQFF. The CDR3 DNA reads TGTGCCAGCACCCCATCCCAGCGGGAGTACAATGAGCAGTTCTTC.

The rearrangement joins TRBV11-3 to TRBJ2-5; 7 nucleotides line up with TRBD2. Germline CDR1 SGHNT, CDR2 YENEEA. The V and J ends lost 5 bases and 2 bases, in that order; junction bases with no gene match: 5. CDR3 length equals 14 residues. CDR3: CASSPGGKQETQYF. CDR3 nucleotide sequence: TGTGCCAGCAGCCCGGGAGGCAAACAAGAGACCCAGTACTTC.

The J gene is TRBJ2-3, the V gene TRBV28, with TRBD2 identical over 9 bases. After removal of 2 bases from V and 4 bases from J, the junction contained 7 bases not matched to a gene. The CDR3 loop spans 16 amino acids. The germline gives CDR1 MDHEN, CDR2 SYDVKM. CDR3 bases: TGTGCCAGCAGTTTAGGGCGGGAGGGCCTCGCAGATACGCAGTATTTT. It is translated as CASSLGREGLADTQYF.

V gene TRBV6-6 combines with J gene TRBJ2-5; D is undetermined. The CDR3 has 13 amino acids. In germline, CDR1 is MNHNY, CDR2 SVGAGI (reference sequence). The V end lost 0 bases, the J end lost 7 bases, and 9 bases lay between the germline ends. CDR3 amino acids: CASSYSAERTQYF. The CDR3 region has the DNA TGTGCCAGCAGTTACTCGGCGGAGCGGACCCAGTACTTC.

This chain uses TRBV19 with TRBJ1-2, with a possible D match to TRBD1 (6 bases). Per germline, CDR1 LNHDA and CDR2 SQIVND (reference sequence). The CDR3 consists of 14 residues. V was trimmed by 0 bases and J by 4 bases, leaving 9 bases between them. The DNA of the CDR3 is TGTGCCAGTAGTATAGATCGGACAGCCTATGGCTACACCTTC. This codes for CASSIDRTAYGYTF. The full variable domain, its missing parts supplied by reference TRBV19 and TRBJ1-2, is DGGITQSPKYLFRKEGQNVTLSCEQNLNHDAMYWYRQDPGQGLRLIYYSQIVNDFQKGDIAEGYSVSREKKESFPLTVTSAQKNPTAFYLCASSIDRTAYGYTFGSGTRLTVV.

The gene calls are TRBV7-9 and TRBJ1-1, with D perhaps matching TRBD1 (6 bases). V was shortened by 5 bases and J by 8 bases, with 15 bases between the two germline ends. Germline loops: CDR1 SEHNR, CDR2 FQNEAQ (reference sequence). CDR3 length equals 13 residues. The CDR3 sequence: CASSALKQGEAFF. DNA for the CDR3: TGTGCCAGCAGCGCCTTGAAGCAGGGGGAAGCTTTCTTT.